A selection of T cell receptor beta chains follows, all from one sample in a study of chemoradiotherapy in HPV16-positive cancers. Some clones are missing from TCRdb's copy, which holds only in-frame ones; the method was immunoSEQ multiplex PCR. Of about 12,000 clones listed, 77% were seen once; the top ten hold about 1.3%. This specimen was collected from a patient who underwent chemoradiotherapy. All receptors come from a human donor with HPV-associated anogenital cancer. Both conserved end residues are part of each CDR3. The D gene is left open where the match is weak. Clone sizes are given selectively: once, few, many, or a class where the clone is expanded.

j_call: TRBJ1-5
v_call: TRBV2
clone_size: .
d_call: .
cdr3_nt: TGTGCCAGCAGTGAAGCGCTGGGGGTGGGCAATCAGCCCCAGCATTTT
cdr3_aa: CASSEALGVGNQPQHF

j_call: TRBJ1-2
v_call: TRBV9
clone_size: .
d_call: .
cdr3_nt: TGTGCCAGCAGCCCGACCGGGCGTGAAGGTGGCTACACCTTC
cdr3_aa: CASSPTGREGGYTF

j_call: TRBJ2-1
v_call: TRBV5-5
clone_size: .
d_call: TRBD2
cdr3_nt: TGTGCCAGCAGCTTGTGGGGCGGGGGGGGTCACAATGAGCAGTTCTTC
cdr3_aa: CASSLWGGGGHNEQFF

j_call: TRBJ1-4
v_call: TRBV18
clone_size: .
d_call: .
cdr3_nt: TGTGCCAGCTCATCGGACACAACTAATGAAAAACTGTTTTTT
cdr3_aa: CASSSDTTNEKLFF

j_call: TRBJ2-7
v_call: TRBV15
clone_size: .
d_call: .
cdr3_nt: TGTGCCACCAGCAGAGCACTTCTCTACGAGCAGTACTTC
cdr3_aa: CATSRALLYEQYF

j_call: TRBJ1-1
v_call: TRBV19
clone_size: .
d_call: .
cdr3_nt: TGTGCCAGTAGTAGGGTGGCGACTGAAGCTTTCTTT
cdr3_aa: CASSRVATEAFF

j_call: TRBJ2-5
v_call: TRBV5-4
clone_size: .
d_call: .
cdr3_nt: TGTGCCAGCAGCAGGACTACCCAAGAGACCCAGTACTTC
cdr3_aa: CASSRTTQETQYF

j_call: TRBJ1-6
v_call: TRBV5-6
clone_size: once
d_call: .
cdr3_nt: TGTGCCAGCAGCTTGACAAATTCACCCCTCCACTTT
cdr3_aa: CASSLTNSPLHF

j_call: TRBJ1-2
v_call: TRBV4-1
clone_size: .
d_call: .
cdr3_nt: TGCGCCAGCAGCCAAGTCCAGGGTGACTATGGCTACACCTTC
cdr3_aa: CASSQVQGDYGYTF

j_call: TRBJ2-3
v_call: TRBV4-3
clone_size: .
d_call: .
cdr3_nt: TGCGCCAGCAGCCAAGGAATCTTGGACCGAGGATTCACAGATACGCAGTATTTT
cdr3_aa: CASSQGILDRGFTDTQYF

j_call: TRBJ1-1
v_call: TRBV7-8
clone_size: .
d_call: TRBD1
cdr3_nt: TGTGCCAGCAGCTCGACAGGGACGGTGAACACTGAAGCTTTCTTT
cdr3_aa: CASSSTGTVNTEAFF

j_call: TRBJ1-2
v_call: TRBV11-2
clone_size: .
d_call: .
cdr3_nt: TGTGCCAGCAGCTTAGATAAAAGGGGAGATCGGCGCTACACCTTC
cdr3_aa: CASSLDKRGDRRYTF

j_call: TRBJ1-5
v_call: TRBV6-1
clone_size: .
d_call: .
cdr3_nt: TGTGCCAGCAGTGAAGAAGCGGGGGGCGGGGGATGGGAGCCCCAGCATTTT
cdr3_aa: CASSEEAGGGGWEPQHF

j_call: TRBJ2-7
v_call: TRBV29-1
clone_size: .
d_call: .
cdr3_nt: TGCAGCGTTGATTCCGGGAGTATTGAGTACTTC
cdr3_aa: CSVDSGSIEYF

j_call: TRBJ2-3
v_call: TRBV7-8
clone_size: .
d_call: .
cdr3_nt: TGTGCCAGCAGCTTTTTGGGTTCTAGTCCTTACCCCCTCACAGATACGCAGTATTTT
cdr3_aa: CASSFLGSSPYPLTDTQYF

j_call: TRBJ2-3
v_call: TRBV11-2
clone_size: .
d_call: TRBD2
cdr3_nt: TGTGCCAGCAGCTACCGGGGGGGGCCCCGGAATACGCAGTATTTT
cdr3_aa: CASSYRGGPRNTQYF

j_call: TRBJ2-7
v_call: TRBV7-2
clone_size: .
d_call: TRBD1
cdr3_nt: TGTGCCAGCAGCTCGGACAGGGGCTACGAGCAGTACTTC
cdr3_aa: CASSSDRGYEQYF

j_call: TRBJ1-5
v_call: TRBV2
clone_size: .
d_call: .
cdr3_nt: TGTGCCAGCAGTATGGACCTAAATCAGCCCCAGCATTTT
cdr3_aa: CASSMDLNQPQHF

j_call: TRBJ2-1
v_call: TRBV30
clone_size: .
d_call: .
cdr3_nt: TGTGCCTGGAGTTCTGGAGGGAATTCCTACAATGAGCAGTTCTTC
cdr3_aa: CAWSSGGNSYNEQFF

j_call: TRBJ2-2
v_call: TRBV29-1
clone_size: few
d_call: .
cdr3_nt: TGCAGCGTGGGGGGCCGTTCATCCGGGGAGCTGTTTTTT
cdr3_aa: CSVGGRSSGELFF

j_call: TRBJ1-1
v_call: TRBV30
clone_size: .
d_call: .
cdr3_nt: TGTGCCTGGAGCCCGGCGTTGAACACTGAAGCTTTCTTT
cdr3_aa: CAWSPALNTEAFF

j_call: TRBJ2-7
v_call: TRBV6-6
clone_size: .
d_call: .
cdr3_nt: TGTGCCAGCACCGTTAACGGCAACTACGAGCAGTACTTC
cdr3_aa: CASTVNGNYEQYF

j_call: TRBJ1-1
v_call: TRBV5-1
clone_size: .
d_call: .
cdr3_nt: TGCGCCAGCAGCTCCGGACAGAACACTGAAGCTTTCTTT
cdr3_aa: CASSSGQNTEAFF

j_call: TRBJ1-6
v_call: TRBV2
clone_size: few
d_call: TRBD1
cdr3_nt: TGTGCCAGCGCGTCGGGACAGCCTGATTCACCCCTCCACTTT
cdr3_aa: CASASGQPDSPLHF

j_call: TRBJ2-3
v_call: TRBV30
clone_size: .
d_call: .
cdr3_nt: TGTGCCTGGACGAGCACAGATACGCAGTATTTT
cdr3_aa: CAWTSTDTQYF

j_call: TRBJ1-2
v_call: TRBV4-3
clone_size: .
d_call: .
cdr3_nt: TGCGCCAGCAGCCAAGAAGGGTCGGGTGGCTACACCTTC
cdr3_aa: CASSQEGSGGYTF

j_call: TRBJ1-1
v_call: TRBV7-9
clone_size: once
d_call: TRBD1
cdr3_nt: TGTGCCAGCAGCCAGACAGGGTTACTTACCGAAGCTTTCTTT
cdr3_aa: CASSQTGLLTEAFF

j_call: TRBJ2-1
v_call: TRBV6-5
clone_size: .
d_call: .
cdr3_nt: TGTGCCAGCAGATCCTCCTACAATGAGCAGTTCTTC
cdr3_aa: CASRSSYNEQFF

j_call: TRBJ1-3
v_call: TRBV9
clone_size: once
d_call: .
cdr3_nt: TGTGCCAGCAGCGCCAACGCCGGAAACACCATATATTTT
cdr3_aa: CASSANAGNTIYF

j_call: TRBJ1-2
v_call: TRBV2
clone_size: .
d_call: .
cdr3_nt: TGTGCCAGCAAGTGGGAGGACAGCTACACCTTC
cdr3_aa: CASKWEDSYTF

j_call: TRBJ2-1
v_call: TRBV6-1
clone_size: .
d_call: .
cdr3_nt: TGTGCCAGCAGTGAGGCCCAGTACAATGAGCAGTTCTTC
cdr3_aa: CASSEAQYNEQFF

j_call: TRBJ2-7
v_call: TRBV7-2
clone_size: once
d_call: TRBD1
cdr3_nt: TGTGCCAGCAGCTCGTACGGGACAGCCAGCCGGGGCGAGCAGTACTTC
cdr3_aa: CASSSYGTASRGEQYF

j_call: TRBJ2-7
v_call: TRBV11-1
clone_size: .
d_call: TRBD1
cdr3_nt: TGTGCCAGCAGCTTCGAGGGGGCAGGGGCCTACGAGCAGTACTTC
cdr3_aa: CASSFEGAGAYEQYF

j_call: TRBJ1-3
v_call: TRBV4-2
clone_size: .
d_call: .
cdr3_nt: TGTGCCAGCAGCCAAGGGATGAGTCCCTCTGGAAACACCATATATTTT
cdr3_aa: CASSQGMSPSGNTIYF

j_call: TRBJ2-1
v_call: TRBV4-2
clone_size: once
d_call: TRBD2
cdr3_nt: TGTGCCAGCAGCCAAGTAAGCGGGGGGGCATATGAGCAGTTCTTC
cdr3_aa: CASSQVSGGAYEQFF

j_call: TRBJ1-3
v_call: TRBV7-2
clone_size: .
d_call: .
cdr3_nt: TGTGCCAGCAGCTTTCTAGCCGGGAGCTCTGGAAACACCATATATTTT
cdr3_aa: CASSFLAGSSGNTIYF

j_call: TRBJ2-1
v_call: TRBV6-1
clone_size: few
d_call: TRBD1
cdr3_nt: TGTGCCAGCAGGCGACAGGGGGTTGACAATGAGCAGTTCTTC
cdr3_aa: CASRRQGVDNEQFF

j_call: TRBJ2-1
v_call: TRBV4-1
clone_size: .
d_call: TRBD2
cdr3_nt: TGCGCCAGCAGCCCCATCCCGCTAGCGGGGGTCACCCGCTCCTACAATGAGCAGTTCTTC
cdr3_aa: CASSPIPLAGVTRSYNEQFF

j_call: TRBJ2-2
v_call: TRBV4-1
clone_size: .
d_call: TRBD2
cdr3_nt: TGCGCCAGCAGCCCGCTAGCGGGAGGGACCGGGGAGCTGTTTTTT
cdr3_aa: CASSPLAGGTGELFF

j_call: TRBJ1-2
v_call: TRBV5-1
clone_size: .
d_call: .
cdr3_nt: TGCGCCAGCAGCCGGGACCGCCATGGCTACACCTTC
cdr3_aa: CASSRDRHGYTF

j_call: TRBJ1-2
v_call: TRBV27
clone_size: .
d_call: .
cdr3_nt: TGTGCCAGCAGTAGAGGAGACGGCAACTATGGCTACACCTTC
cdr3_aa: CASSRGDGNYGYTF

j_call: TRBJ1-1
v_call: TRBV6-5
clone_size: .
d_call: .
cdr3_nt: TGTGCCAGCAGGATAGAGGGGAGAGCTTTCTTT
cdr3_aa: CASRIEGRAFF

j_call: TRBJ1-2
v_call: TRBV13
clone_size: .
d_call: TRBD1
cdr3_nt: TGTGCCAGCAGCCGGGGACAGGGGGCTAAGGATGGCTACACCTTC
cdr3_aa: CASSRGQGAKDGYTF

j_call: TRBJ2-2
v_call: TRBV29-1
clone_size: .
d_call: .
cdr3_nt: TGCAGCGGGGCTAGCGTCGCGAACACCGGGGAGCTGTTTTTT
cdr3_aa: CSGASVANTGELFF

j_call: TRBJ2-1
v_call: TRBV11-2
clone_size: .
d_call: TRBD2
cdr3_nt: TGTGCCAGCAGCTTAAGGCTAGCGGGGGGGCCGGAGAATGAGCAGTTCTTC
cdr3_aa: CASSLRLAGGPENEQFF

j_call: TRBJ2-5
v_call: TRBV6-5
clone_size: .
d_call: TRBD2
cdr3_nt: TGTGCCAGCAGTTTCACTAGCGGAGGGGAGACCCAGTACTTC
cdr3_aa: CASSFTSGGETQYF

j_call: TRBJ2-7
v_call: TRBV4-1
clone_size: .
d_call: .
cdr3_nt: TGCGCCAGCAGCCGAAACCCGACAGCAGCAGTCTACGAGCAGTACTTC
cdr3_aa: CASSRNPTAAVYEQYF

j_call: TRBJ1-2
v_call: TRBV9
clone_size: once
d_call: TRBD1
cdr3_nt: TGTGCCAGCAGCGTAAACCCGGGACAGCAATCTCCCTATGGCTACACCTTC
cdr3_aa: CASSVNPGQQSPYGYTF

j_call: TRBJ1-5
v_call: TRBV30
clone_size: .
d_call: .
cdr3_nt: TGTGCCTGGAGTTCAACGTCAGGGGTTCTGCAGCCCCAGCATTTT
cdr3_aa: CAWSSTSGVLQPQHF

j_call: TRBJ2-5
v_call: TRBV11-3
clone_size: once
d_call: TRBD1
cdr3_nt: TGTGCCAGCAGCTCGATCGTGCAGGGGGACGGGACCCAGTACTTC
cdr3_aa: CASSSIVQGDGTQYF